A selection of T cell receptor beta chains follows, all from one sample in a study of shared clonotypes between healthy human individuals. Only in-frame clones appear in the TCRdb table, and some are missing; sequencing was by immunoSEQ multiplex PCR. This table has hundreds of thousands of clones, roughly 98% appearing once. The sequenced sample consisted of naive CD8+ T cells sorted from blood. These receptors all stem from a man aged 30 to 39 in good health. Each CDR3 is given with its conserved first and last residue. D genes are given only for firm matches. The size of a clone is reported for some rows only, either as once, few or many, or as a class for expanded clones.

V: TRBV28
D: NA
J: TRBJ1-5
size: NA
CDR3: CASLSRGLVNQPQHF
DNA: TGTGCCAGCTTATCCCGGGGGCTTGTCAATCAGCCCCAGCATTTT

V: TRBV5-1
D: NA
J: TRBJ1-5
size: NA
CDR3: CASSLDSLDQPQHF
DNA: TGCGCCAGCAGCTTGGACAGTCTAGATCAGCCCCAGCATTTT

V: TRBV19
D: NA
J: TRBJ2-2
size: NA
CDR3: CASSIAGGTGELFF
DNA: TGTGCCAGTAGTATAGCCGGGGGCACCGGGGAGCTGTTTTTT

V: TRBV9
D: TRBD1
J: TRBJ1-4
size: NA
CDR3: CASSADREGEKLFF
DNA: TGTGCCAGCAGCGCCGACAGGGAAGGAGAAAAACTGTTTTTT

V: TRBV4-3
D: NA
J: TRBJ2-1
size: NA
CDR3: CASSQDSGRNNEQFF
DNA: TGCGCCAGCAGCCAAGATTCGGGACGTAACAATGAGCAGTTCTTC

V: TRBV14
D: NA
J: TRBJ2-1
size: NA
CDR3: CASSQGSYNEQFF
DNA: TGTGCCAGCAGCCAAGGCTCCTACAATGAGCAGTTCTTC

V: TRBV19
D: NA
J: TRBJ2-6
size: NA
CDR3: CASKISGANVLTF
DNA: TGTGCCAGTAAAATCTCTGGGGCCAACGTCCTGACTTTC

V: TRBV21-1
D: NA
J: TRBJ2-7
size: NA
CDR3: CASRHYRTSYEQYF
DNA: TGTGCCAGCAGACATTACAGGACCTCCTACGAGCAGTACTTC

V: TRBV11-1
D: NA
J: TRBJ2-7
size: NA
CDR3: CASSLGTGAEQYF
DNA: TGTGCCAGCAGCTTAGGGACTGGGGCCGAGCAGTACTTC

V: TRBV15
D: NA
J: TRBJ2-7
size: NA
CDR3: CATSDDRAYEQYF
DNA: TGTGCCACCAGCGATGACCGAGCCTACGAGCAGTACTTC

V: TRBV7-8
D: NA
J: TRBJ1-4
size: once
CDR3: CASSLSSTGVANEKLFF
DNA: TGTGCCAGCAGCTTATCTAGTACCGGAGTGGCTAATGAAAAACTGTTTTTT

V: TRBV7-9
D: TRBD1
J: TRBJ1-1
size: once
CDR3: CASSSNSWTGGMNTEAFF
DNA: TGTGCCAGCAGCTCTAATTCCTGGACAGGGGGAATGAACACTGAAGCTTTCTTT

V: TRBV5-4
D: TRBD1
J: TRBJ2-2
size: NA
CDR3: CATGTVIRELFF
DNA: TGTGCCACTGGGACAGTGATTCGGGAGCTGTTTTTT

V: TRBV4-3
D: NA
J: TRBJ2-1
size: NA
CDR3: CASSQSQFNYNEQFF
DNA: TGCGCCAGCAGCCAATCTCAATTTAACTACAATGAGCAGTTCTTC

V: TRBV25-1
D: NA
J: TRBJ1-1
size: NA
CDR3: CASRPVAGTEAFF
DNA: TGTGCCAGCAGGCCCGTTGCGGGCACTGAAGCTTTCTTT

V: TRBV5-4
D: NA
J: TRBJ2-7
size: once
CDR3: CASSVLPYEQYF
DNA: TGTGCCAGCAGCGTCCTCCCCTACGAGCAGTACTTC

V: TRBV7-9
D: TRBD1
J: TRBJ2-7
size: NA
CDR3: CASSANGQGIEAYEQYF
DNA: TGTGCCAGCAGCGCCAACGGACAGGGTATAGAAGCCTACGAGCAGTACTTC

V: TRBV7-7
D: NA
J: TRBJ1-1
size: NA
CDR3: CASSLTWNTEAFF
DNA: TGTGCCAGCAGCTTAACTTGGAACACTGAAGCTTTCTTT

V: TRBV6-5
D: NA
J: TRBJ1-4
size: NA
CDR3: CASSYYTSNEKLFF
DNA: TGTGCCAGCAGTTACTACACCTCTAATGAAAAACTGTTTTTT

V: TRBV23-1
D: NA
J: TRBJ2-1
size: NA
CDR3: CASSQTGSGAEKPYNEQFF
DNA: TGCGCCAGCAGTCAAACCGGGTCGGGGGCTGAGAAGCCCTACAATGAGCAGTTCTTC

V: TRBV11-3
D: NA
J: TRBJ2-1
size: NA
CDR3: CASSLGGELSSYNEQFF
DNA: TGTGCCAGCAGCTTAGGAGGAGAGCTGAGCTCCTACAATGAGCAGTTCTTC

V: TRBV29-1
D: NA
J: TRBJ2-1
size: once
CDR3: CSVVTGDYNEQFF
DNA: TGCAGCGTTGTGACGGGGGACTACAATGAGCAGTTCTTC

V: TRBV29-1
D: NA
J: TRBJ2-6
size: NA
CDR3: CSVVGAGLSGANVLTF
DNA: TGCAGCGTTGTGGGGGCAGGGCTCTCTGGGGCCAACGTCCTGACTTTC

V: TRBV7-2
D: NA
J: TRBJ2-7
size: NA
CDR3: CASSPTGYPYEQYF
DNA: TGTGCCAGCAGCCCAACAGGGTACCCCTACGAGCAGTACTTC

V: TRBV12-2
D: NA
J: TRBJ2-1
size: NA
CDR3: CASRSPLFEVGRADNEQFF
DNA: TGTGCAAGTCGCTCCCCCTTGTTCGAGGTTGGGAGAGCTGACAATGAGCAGTTCTTC

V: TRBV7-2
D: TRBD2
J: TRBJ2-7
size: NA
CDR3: CASSLVVMAGGPFYEQYF
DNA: TGTGCCAGCAGCTTAGTGGTGATGGCGGGAGGGCCGTTCTACGAGCAGTACTTC

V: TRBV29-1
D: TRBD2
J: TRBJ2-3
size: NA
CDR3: CSVDGLAGATDTQYF
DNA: TGCAGCGTCGACGGACTAGCGGGAGCCACAGATACGCAGTATTTT

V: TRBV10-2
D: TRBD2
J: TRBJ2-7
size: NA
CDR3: CASGRGLADTYEQYF
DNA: TGCGCCAGCGGGAGGGGCCTAGCGGACACCTACGAGCAGTACTTC

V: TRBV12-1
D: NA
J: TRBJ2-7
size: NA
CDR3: CASSPGTSGTYEQYF
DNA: TGTGCCAGCAGCCCCGGGACTAGCGGGACCTACGAGCAGTACTTC

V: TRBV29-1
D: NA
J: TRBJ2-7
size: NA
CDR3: CSVETGGDYEQYF
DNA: TGCAGCGTTGAAACGGGTGGGGACTACGAGCAGTACTTC

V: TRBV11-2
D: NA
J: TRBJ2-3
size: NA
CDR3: CASSLEYRGDTQYF
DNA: TGTGCCAGCAGCTTAGAATACCGGGGCGATACGCAGTATTTT

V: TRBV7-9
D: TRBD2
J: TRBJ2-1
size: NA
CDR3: CASIDSGSSYNEQFF
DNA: TGTGCCAGCATAGACAGCGGGAGCTCCTACAATGAGCAGTTCTTC

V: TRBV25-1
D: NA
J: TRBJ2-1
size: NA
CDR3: CASSYRNNEQFF
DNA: TGTGCCAGCAGTTACCGGAACAATGAGCAGTTCTTC

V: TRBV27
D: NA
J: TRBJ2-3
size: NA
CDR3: CASSLPRRGTQYF
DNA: TGTGCCAGCAGTTTACCCCGCAGGGGTACGCAGTATTTT

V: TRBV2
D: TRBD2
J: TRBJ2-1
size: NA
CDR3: CATGLAGGGEQFF
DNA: TGTGCCACAGGACTAGCGGGAGGAGGTGAGCAGTTCTTC

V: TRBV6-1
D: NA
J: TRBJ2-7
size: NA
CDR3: CASSTTGRYEQYF
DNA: TGTGCCAGCAGTACGACAGGGAGGTACGAGCAGTACTTC

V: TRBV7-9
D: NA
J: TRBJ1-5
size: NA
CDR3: CASSLTSGGFNQPQHF
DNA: TGTGCCAGCAGCTTAACGTCAGGAGGCTTCAATCAGCCCCAGCATTTT

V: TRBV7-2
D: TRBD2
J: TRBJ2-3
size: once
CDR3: CASSILAGTSTDTQYF
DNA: TGTGCCAGCAGCATCCTAGCGGGAACTAGCACAGATACGCAGTATTTT

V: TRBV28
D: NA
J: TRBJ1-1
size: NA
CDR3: CASSLANTEAFF
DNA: TGTGCCAGCAGTTTAGCGAACACTGAAGCTTTCTTT

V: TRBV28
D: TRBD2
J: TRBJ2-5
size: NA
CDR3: CASSSNRLAGEQETQYF
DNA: TGTGCCAGCAGTTCCAACCGACTAGCGGGAGAGCAAGAGACCCAGTACTTC

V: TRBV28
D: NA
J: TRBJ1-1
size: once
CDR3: CASSLVFRASAAEAFF
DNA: TGTGCCAGCAGTTTAGTTTTTAGAGCCTCGGCGGCTGAAGCTTTCTTT

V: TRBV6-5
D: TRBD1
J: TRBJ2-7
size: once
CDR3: CASSYSIWDRTYEQYF
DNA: TGTGCCAGCAGTTACTCGATATGGGACAGGACATACGAGCAGTACTTC

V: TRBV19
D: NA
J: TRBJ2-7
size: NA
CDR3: CASSPDLYEQYF
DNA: TGTGCCAGTAGCCCCGACCTCTACGAGCAGTACTTC

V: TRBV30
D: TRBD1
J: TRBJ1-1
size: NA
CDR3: CAWREGGTTEAFF
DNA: TGTGCCTGGAGGGAAGGGGGCACGACTGAAGCTTTCTTT

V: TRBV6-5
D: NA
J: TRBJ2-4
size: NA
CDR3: CASSRDLSRNIQYF
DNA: TGTGCCAGCAGCCGGGACCTCTCCAGAAACATTCAGTACTTC

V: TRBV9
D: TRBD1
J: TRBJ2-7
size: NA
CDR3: CASSAGGQGMREQYF
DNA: TGTGCCAGCAGCGCCGGGGGACAGGGGATGCGTGAGCAGTACTTC